The 32 T cell receptor beta chains reported below all come from one sample, sequenced in a study of T-cell reconstitution after alpha-beta-depleted transplantation in children. Researchers prepared the TCRbeta library using unique molecular identifiers, the study reports. TCRdb reprocessed the PCR reads with MiXCR, giving one entry per CDR3 protein. The sample lists more than 120,000 distinct CDR3 sequences; 8% to 10% were seen once. The starting material was PBMCs, mostly from graft donor cells, obtained 180 days after TCRalphabeta/CD19-depleted stem cell transplant. The receptors here all came from a female patient aged 2-10 years who had a stem cell transplant for congenital amegakaryocytic thrombocytopenia, so the T cells may come from the graft donor.

The sample holds a few counts of this clonotype. The chain couples TRBV5-1 to TRBJ2-5, with D perhaps matching TRBD1 (6 bases). The V end lost 2 bases, the J end lost 4 bases, and 21 bases lay between the germline ends. Germline values: CDR1 SGHRS, CDR2 YFSETQ. This CDR3 contains 17 residues. CDR3 nucleotide sequence: TGCGCCAGCAGCTTATCTTTGCCGGGACAAGCCGGAGAGACCCAGTACTTC. Protein sequence: CASSLSLPGQAGETQYF.

This clonotype showed up many times. This chain joins TRBV4-2 and TRBJ1-2; D call uncertain. The V end lost 1 base, the J end lost 2 bases, and 8 bases lay between the germline ends. Germline V gives CDR1 LGHNA, CDR2 YNFKEQ. CDR3 size: 14 residues. The CDR3 here is CASSQVTGNYGYTF. CDR3 in DNA: TGTGCCAGCAGCCAAGTAACCGGGAACTATGGCTACACCTTC.

This clonotype was counted many times. The chain carries TRBV20-1 and TRBJ2-1; 11 positions match TRBD1. Germline V gives CDR1 DFQATT, CDR2 SNEGSKA (reference sequence). The CDR3 runs 13 residues. CDR3 region: CSGQGAPSDEQFF. The CDR3 DNA reads TGCAGCGGACAGGGGGCGCCTTCGGATGAGCAGTTCTTC.

This clonotype was detected only a few times. The CDR3 sequence is CAIEPTNLRRETQYF. In DNA, the CDR3 is TGTGCCATCGAGCCCACAAACCTCCGGAGGGAGACCCAGTACTTC. The rearrangement uses TRBV28 and TRBJ2-5, with a weak D call TRBD2 (5 bases). V shed 10 bases and J shed 5 bases, with 23 bases lying between them. The CDR3 has 15 residues. The germline gives CDR1 MDHEN, CDR2 SYDVKM.

This clonotype was recorded a few times. As the CDR3 is not closed by the conserved phenylalanine or tryptophan, this likely results from a read error. The limits of the CDR3 on the DNA are not certain, so only TCRdb's listed CDR3 is given. The J gene is TRBJ1-2, the V gene TRBV28; TRBD1 is taken as the D call from the table, unchecked against the DNA. The CDR3 extends over 8 residues, inclusive of both ends. Germline CDR1 is MDHEN and CDR2 is SYDVKM. This CDR3 is CASSLQGS.

The chain links TRBV9 to TRBJ2-7; D uncertain. The germline V and J ends were trimmed by 0 bases and 7 bases, with 8 bases remaining between them. The CDR3 runs 12 residues. Germline values: CDR1 SGDLS, CDR2 YYNGEE. The CDR3, as DNA: TGTGCCAGCAGCGTAGACTTGGGGGAGCAGTACTTC. Its translation is CASSVDLGEQYF.

At least ten counts were recorded for this clonotype. The rearrangement uses TRBV5-6 and TRBJ1-6; D not certain. Germline V lookup: CDR1 SGHDT, CDR2 YYEEEE. CDR3 size: 15 residues. The V and J ends lost 0 bases and 9 bases respectively, with 13 bases between them. The CDR3 sequence: CASSLGTPGGSPLHF. The CDR3 bases are TGTGCCAGCAGCTTGGGGACTCCGGGAGGTTCACCCCTCCACTTT.

This clonotype occurred many times. The chain couples TRBV12-3 or TRBV12-4 to TRBJ2-7, with 11 bases that match TRBD2. This CDR3 region has 15 residues. V lost 2 bases, J lost 3 bases, and 3 bases stayed unmatched. The CDR3 DNA sequence: TGTGCCAGCAGTTTACTAGCGGGGGGCCACTACGAGCAGTACTTC. It codes for CASSLLAGGHYEQYF.

This clonotype was picked up many times. The chain employs TRBV10-3 and TRBJ2-2; TRBD2 might be the D (5 bases). This CDR3 comprises 15 residues. CDR1 is ENHRY, CDR2 SYGVKD, per germline. Trimming left V 4 bases short and J 1 base short, with 10 bases between. CDR3 bases: TGTGCCATCAGTGTCTCCGGGGTGAACACCGGGGAGCTGTTTTTT. It codes for CAISVSGVNTGELFF.

This clonotype has ten or more counts. The gene calls are TRBV28 and TRBJ2-7; D is possibly TRBD1 (5 bases). Trimming took 2 bases from V and 2 from J, leaving 10 bases between them. Germline CDR1 reads MDHEN; CDR2 reads SYDVKM. The CDR3 is 14 residues long. The CDR3 sequence is CASSLQGLPYEQYF. CDR3 nucleotide sequence: TGTGCCAGCAGTTTACAGGGTTTGCCCTACGAGCAGTACTTC.

This clonotype came up a few times. The J gene is TRBJ1-2, the V gene TRBV5-5, with D tentatively TRBD1 (6 bases). Trimming stripped 0 bases from V and 4 bases from J, with 13 bases between. CDR3 length equals 15 residues. Germline V gene data show CDR1 as SGHKS and CDR2 as YYEKEE (reference sequence). CDR3: CASSLAPRGGYGYTF. CDR3 in DNA: TGTGCCAGCAGCTTGGCTCCGAGGGGGGGCTATGGCTACACCTTC.

The chain carries TRBV11-2 and TRBJ2-2; either TRBD1 or TRBD2 may supply D (5 bases each). This CDR3 has 18 amino acids. Germline-derived CDR1 and CDR2 are SGHAT and FQNNGV. With 2 bases removed from V and 5 bases from J, the gap between germline ends came to 21 bases. The DNA of the CDR3 is TGTGCCAGCAGCTTAAATCCCGGATGGGACGAATCTACCGGGGAGCTGTTTTTT. Translating it yields CASSLNPGWDESTGELFF.

On this clonotype: The final CDR3 position lacks the conserved phenylalanine or tryptophan, pointing to a likely read error. The rearrangement links TRBV5-1 to TRBJ2-1; no clear D gene. The germline CDR1 and CDR2 sequences are SGHRS and YFSETQ. There are 16 residues in the CDR3. The V end lost 0 bases, the J end lost 0 bases, and 10 bases lay between the germline ends. CDR3 region: CASSLARASSYNEQFS. In DNA, the CDR3 is TGCGCCAGCAGCTTGGCAAGGGCGAGCTCCTACAATGAGCAGTTCTCC.

This clonotype was seen a handful of times. The chain couples TRBV18 to TRBJ1-6; possibly TRBD1 for D (6 bases). Germline values: CDR1 KGHSH, CDR2 LQKENI. The CDR3 has 17 amino acids. Trimming left V 1 base short and J 0 bases short, with 10 bases between. As DNA, the CDR3 is TGTGCCAGCTCACCACTACAGGGTGGCTCCTATAATTCACCCCTCCACTTT. As protein: CASSPLQGGSYNSPLHF.

The table lists this clonotype with a few counts. The rearrangement joins TRBV20-1 to TRBJ2-2; TRBD1 or TRBD2 may be the D gene (6 bases each). This CDR3 has 16 amino acids. Germline loops: CDR1 DFQATT, CDR2 SNEGSKA (reference sequence). Deletions cut 0 bases from V and 1 base from J, with 12 bases between. DNA of the CDR3: TGCAGTGCTAGAGATTGGGGGGCCCTGAACACCGGGGAGCTGTTTTTT. It yields the protein CSARDWGALNTGELFF.

This clonotype was observed a handful of times. The J gene is TRBJ2-1, the V gene TRBV3-1; TRBD2 might be the D (5 bases). The CDR3 is 13 amino acids. The germline V gene has CDR1 LGHDT and CDR2 YNNKEL (reference sequence). Trimming left V 3 bases short and J 7 bases short, with 10 bases between. CDR3 DNA: TGTGCCAGCAGCCATTTTACTAGGAATGAGCAGTTCTTC. Encoded protein: CASSHFTRNEQFF.

This clonotype was seen repeatedly, ten times or more. The chain joins TRBV7-3 to TRBJ2-1; D ambiguous. Trimming cost V 2 bases and J 6 bases, with 8 bases left between them. CDR3 length: 13 amino acids. The V gene's germline CDR1 is SGHTA and CDR2 FQGTGA. CDR3 DNA sequence: TGTGCCAGCAGCTTATATTATTCCAATGAGCAGTTCTTC. Translating it yields CASSLYYSNEQFF.

This clonotype has a count of ten or more. This rearrangement joins TRBV7-9 to TRBJ1-1, with 7 positions matching TRBD1. The CDR3 consists of 16 residues. V shed 2 bases, J shed 1 base, and the junction held 7 bases outside the gene matches. Per the germline V gene, CDR1 is SEHNR and CDR2 is FQNEAQ (reference sequence). The CDR3 DNA reads TGTGCCAGCAGCTTAATAGCGGGACAGCCGAACACTGAAGCTTTCTTT. It specifies CASSLIAGQPNTEAFF.

This clonotype turned up a few times. This chain connects TRBV11-1 to TRBJ2-5, with 10 bases lining up with TRBD2. The germline gives CDR1 SGHAT, CDR2 FQDESV (reference sequence). V lost 2 bases and J lost 4; bases outside the gene matches: 13. The CDR3 runs to 18 residues. CDR3 nucleotides: TGTGCCAGCAGCTTATCGACCATGGTAGCGGGAGGAAGAGAGACCCAGTACTTC. Amino acid sequence: CASSLSTMVAGGRETQYF. The whole variable domain, filled in from reference TRBV11-1 and TRBJ2-5, reads EAEVAQSPRYKITEKSQAVAFWCDPISGHATLYWYRQILGQGPELLVQFQDESVVDDSQLPKDRFSAERLKGVDSTLKIQPAELGDSAMYLCASSLSTMVAGGRETQYFGPGTRLLVL.

There are many counts of this clonotype. The chain joins TRBV5-1 to TRBJ2-3; no firm D call. The CDR3 consists of 13 residues. The germline V and J ends were trimmed by 2 bases and 3 bases, with 7 bases remaining between them. Germline assignment: CDR1 SGHRS and CDR2 YFSETQ. CDR3 nucleotide sequence: TGCGCCAGCAGCTTAGAGGCTACAGATACGCAGTATTTT. It codes for CASSLEATDTQYF.

This chain joins TRBV20-1 and TRBJ2-3; a possible D gene is TRBD2 (7 bases). From germline, CDR1 is DFQATT and CDR2 SNEGSKA (reference sequence). The CDR3 length is 16 residues. Trimming cost V 1 base and J 2 bases, with 16 bases left between them. The DNA of the CDR3 is TGCAGTGCTAGAGTGATATGGCGGGGGCACACAGATACGCAGTATTTT. This codes for CSARVIWRGHTDTQYF.

Ten or more counts support this clonotype. The chain employs TRBV27 and TRBJ1-6, with 7 bases that match TRBD1. From germline, CDR1 is MNHEY and CDR2 SMNVEV (reference sequence). This CDR3 region has 16 residues. The V gene end was trimmed by 5 bases and the J gene end by 2 bases; junction bases not matched to a gene: 6. CDR3 residues: CASSRQGVAYNSPLHF. CDR3 sequence (DNA): TGTGCCAGCAGTCGACAGGGTGTTGCCTATAATTCACCCCTCCACTTT.

This clonotype was found a few times. The chain links TRBV6-1 to TRBJ2-7; TRBD1 or TRBD2 may be the D gene (5 bases each). The V gene's germline CDR1 is MNHNS and CDR2 SASEGT. V was shortened by 3 bases and J by 3 bases, with 18 bases between the two germline ends. This CDR3 is built from 16 residues. The CDR3: CASSDRFGAVDYEQYF. CDR3 sequence (DNA): TGTGCCAGCAGTGATCGGTTCGGGGCCGTGGACTACGAGCAGTACTTC.

This clonotype was observed many times. The V call is TRBV29-1, the J call TRBJ2-7; TRBD1 might be the D (6 bases). Trimming pared 7 bases from V and 6 bases from J, leaving 16 bases between. In germline, CDR1 is SQVTM, CDR2 ANQGSEA. The CDR3 spans 12 residues. CDR3 residues: CSAQGSGGEQYF. The CDR3 nucleotides are TGCAGCGCTCAGGGGTCCGGAGGCGAGCAGTACTTC.

This sequence joins TRBV7-9 and TRBJ2-1, with 7 nucleotides matching TRBD2. CDR1 SEHNR and CDR2 FQNEAQ come from the germline V gene (reference sequence). With 6 bases clipped from V and 9 bases from J, the junction kept 14 bases outside the gene matches. This CDR3 region has 15 residues. The DNA of the CDR3 is TGTGCCAGCAGTTCTTCAGCGGGGAGTATGGGTGAGCAGTTCTTC. Protein: CASSSSAGSMGEQFF.

This clonotype came up many times. The chain couples TRBV10-3 to TRBJ2-1; perhaps TRBD1 as D (6 bases). The V gene's germline CDR1 is ENHRY and CDR2 SYGVKD. Trimming stripped 2 bases from V and 3 bases from J, with 11 bases between. The CDR3 is 15 amino acids. The CDR3 DNA sequence: TGTGCCATCAGTGAGCCCCAGGGGAACTACAATGAGCAGTTCTTC. Amino acid sequence: CAISEPQGNYNEQFF.

J is TRBJ1-3 and V is TRBV28; the D is unclear. Trimming stripped 4 bases from V and 0 bases from J, with 10 bases between. The germline gives CDR1 MDHEN, CDR2 SYDVKM. This CDR3 spans 15 amino acids. In DNA form, the CDR3 reads TGTGCCAGCAGTTCTCCGGGCTTCTCTGGAAACACCATATATTTT. Protein sequence: CASSSPGFSGNTIYF.

This clonotype showed up many times. The chain carries TRBV20-1 and TRBJ2-1; D not certain. The germline CDR1 and CDR2 sequences are DFQATT and SNEGSKA (reference sequence). The CDR3 is made up of 16 amino acids. V was clipped by 1 base and J by 1 base, with 14 bases between them. The CDR3 DNA sequence: TGCAGTGCTAGAGCTTTTGGTGCGCGGTCCTACAATGAGCAGTTCTTC. It yields the protein CSARAFGARSYNEQFF.

This clonotype was counted at least ten times. This chain uses TRBV18 with TRBJ2-5; D possibly corresponds to TRBD2 (5 bases). The V end lost 5 bases, the J end lost 1 base, and 14 bases lay between the germline ends. The CDR3 runs to 15 residues. Germline V gives CDR1 KGHSH, CDR2 LQKENI. The CDR3 region has the DNA TGTGCCAGCTCATCTTCAAGCGGACCCCAAGAGACCCAGTACTTC. It yields the protein CASSSSSGPQETQYF.

This clonotype was found many times. The J gene is TRBJ2-7, the V gene TRBV29-1, with D uncertain. CDR1 SQVTM and CDR2 ANQGSEA come from the germline V gene. This CDR3 is 13 amino acids long. Trimming cost V 0 bases and J 1 base, with 7 bases left between them. The DNA for the CDR3 is TGCAGCGTTGAAGATCCTGGTTCCTACGAGCAGTACTTC. Translating it yields CSVEDPGSYEQYF.

This clonotype has ten or more counts. The chain recombines TRBV20-1 with TRBJ1-1; D gene unclear. V lost 5 bases to trimming and J lost 0 bases, with 10 bases between them. The CDR3 extends over 13 amino acids. Germline loops: CDR1 DFQATT, CDR2 SNEGSKA (reference sequence). Written as DNA, the CDR3 is TGCAGTGCTCCGGGAGCAATGAACACTGAAGCTTTCTTT. Translated, it gives CSAPGAMNTEAFF.

This clonotype was recorded at least ten times. V is TRBV28 and J is TRBJ2-1; 8 bases align to TRBD1. In germline, CDR1 is MDHEN, CDR2 SYDVKM. CDR3 size: 14 residues. The V segment lost 3 bases and the J segment 6 bases; nucleotides outside the gene matches: 4. CDR3 DNA: TGTGCCAGCAGTTTGGACAGGGCGTCCAATGAGCAGTTCTTC. Protein sequence: CASSLDRASNEQFF.